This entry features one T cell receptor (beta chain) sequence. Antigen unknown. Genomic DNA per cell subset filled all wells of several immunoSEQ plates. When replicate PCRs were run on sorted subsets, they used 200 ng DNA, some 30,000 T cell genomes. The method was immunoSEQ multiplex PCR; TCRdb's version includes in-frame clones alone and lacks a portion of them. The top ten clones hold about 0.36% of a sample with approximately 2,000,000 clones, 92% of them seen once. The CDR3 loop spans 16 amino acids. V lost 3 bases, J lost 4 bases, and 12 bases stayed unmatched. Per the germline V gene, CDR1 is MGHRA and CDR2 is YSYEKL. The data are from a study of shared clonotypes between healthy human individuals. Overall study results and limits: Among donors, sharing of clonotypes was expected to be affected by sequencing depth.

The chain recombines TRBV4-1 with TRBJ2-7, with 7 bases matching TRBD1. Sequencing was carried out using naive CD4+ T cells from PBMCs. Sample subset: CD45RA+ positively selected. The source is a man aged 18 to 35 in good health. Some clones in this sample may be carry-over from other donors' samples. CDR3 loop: CASSQAPGQTIYEQYF. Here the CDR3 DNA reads TGCGCCAGCAGCCAGGCGCCGGGACAGACAATATACGAGCAGTACTTC.